A selection of T cell receptor beta chains follows, all from one sample in a study of cytomegalovirus exposure and HLA in healthy donors. Assay: immunoSEQ multiplex PCR; the TCRdb copy retains only in-frame clones and omits some. The sample has 70,000 or so clones, around 93% seen once. Sequencing was done on a sample of PBMCs. These receptors were obtained from a woman aged 18-30 years in good health and CMV-seronegative. Each CDR3 is given with its conserved first and last residue. D genes are given only for firm matches. Only some rows state a clone size, as once, few, many or a class for expanded clones.

d_gene	v_gene	abundance	j_gene	CDR3aa	CDR3nt
TRBD2	TRBV5-5	NA	TRBJ2-3	CASSLPGGMNTQYF	TGTGCCAGCAGCTTGCCCGGGGGGATGAATACGCAGTATTTT
NA	TRBV6-5	NA	TRBJ2-3	CASSGPLRNTQYF	TGTGCCAGCAGCGGTCCACTTCGAAATACGCAGTATTTT
NA	TRBV7-2	NA	TRBJ1-2	CASSLEFGISTSGYGYTF	TGTGCCAGCAGCTTAGAGTTTGGCATTTCAACTTCGGGATATGGCTACACCTTC
NA	TRBV28	NA	TRBJ2-7	CASSFAGQYYEQYF	TGTGCCAGCAGTTTTGCGGGACAGTACTACGAGCAGTACTTC
NA	TRBV7-2	NA	TRBJ1-1	CASSLLGAGNTEAFF	TGTGCCAGCAGCTTATTAGGGGCGGGAAACACTGAAGCTTTCTTT
NA	TRBV27	NA	TRBJ1-6	CASSLSGGYNSPLHF	TGTGCCAGCAGTTTATCCGGGGGCTATAATTCACCCCTCCACTTT
TRBD1	TRBV28	NA	TRBJ2-5	CASTSTGGSKETQYF	TGTGCCAGCACGTCGACAGGGGGCTCCAAAGAGACCCAGTACTTC
NA	TRBV20-1	NA	TRBJ2-3	CSFIHSDTQYF	TGCAGTTTTATACATTCAGATACGCAGTATTTT
NA	TRBV6-6	NA	TRBJ1-1	CASKKRGDTEAFF	TGTGCCAGCAAAAAACGGGGAGACACTGAAGCTTTCTTT
NA	TRBV9	NA	TRBJ2-4	CASSGRENIQYF	TGTGCCAGCAGCGGAAGAGAAAACATTCAGTACTTC
TRBD1	TRBV11-2	NA	TRBJ2-7	CASSPGTGAYEQYF	TGTGCCAGCAGCCCCGGGACAGGGGCCTACGAGCAGTACTTC
NA	TRBV7-2	NA	TRBJ1-5	CASSLGGGYGQPQHF	TGTGCCAGCAGCTTAGGCGGAGGGTATGGACAGCCCCAGCATTTT
TRBD1	TRBV7-2	NA	TRBJ2-7	CASSLVWTGVGQYF	TGTGCCAGCAGCTTAGTCTGGACAGGGGTGGGGCAGTACTTC
NA	TRBV7-3	NA	TRBJ1-1	CASSLGQHTEAFF	TGTGCCAGCAGCCTAGGACAGCACACTGAAGCTTTCTTT
NA	TRBV7-8	NA	TRBJ2-7	CASSLSTTSYEQYF	TGTGCCAGCAGCTTATCTACTACCTCCTACGAGCAGTACTTC
TRBD1	TRBV11-2	once	TRBJ1-1	CASSAYRGLRVTEAFF	TGTGCCAGCAGCGCCTACAGGGGGCTTCGAGTCACTGAAGCTTTCTTT